This TCR beta chain was found in a study of T-cell memory formation after mild COVID-19. CDR3 length: 14 amino acids. Looked up from germline, CDR1 is LNHNV and CDR2 is YYDKDF (reference sequence). Trimming shortened V by 0 bases and J by 4 bases, and 9 bases separated the two germline ends. From 5'RACE with constant-segment primers came TCR alpha and TCR beta cDNA libraries that carried sample barcodes and UMIs. TCRdb itself ran the 5' RACE reads through MiXCR, one entry per CDR3 protein. This table holds hundreds of thousands of distinct CDR3 sequences, roughly 20% found once. The chain links TRBV15 to TRBJ1-2; the D gene is possibly TRBD1 (5 bases). Sequencing was done on a sample of PBMCs or a T cell subset sorted from them (not recorded which). This sequence originates from an adult woman who had mild COVID-19 (a few samples of this study predate the infection). Cell type and time point are not known. The CDR3 DNA sequence: TGTGCCACCAGCAGAGATCGACAGCCCTATGGCTACACCTTC. Protein product: CATSRDRQPYGYTF.